A single T cell receptor (beta chain) is shown here with its context. Unmatched junction bases numbered 11, after V lost 5 bases and J lost 4 bases. There are 16 residues in the CDR3. Germline CDR1 SNHLY, CDR2 FYNNEI. The sample belongs to a study of blood T cell repertoires in COVID-19. This table comes from immunoSEQ multiplex PCR, and its TCRdb copy is limited to in-frame clones, with some not included. The sample lists approximately 100,000 clones, 70% to 90% occurring once. The sequencing sample was made of PBMCs or T cells enriched from blood (not recorded which). V usage is TRBV2 and J usage is TRBJ2-1; 7 nucleotides match TRBD2. This TCR derives from a woman between 45 and 65 years old who had recovered from COVID-19. The CDR3 DNA is TGTGCCAGCAGTCTACTAGCGACCCAAACTTACAATGAGCAGTTCTTC. This gives the protein CASSLLATQTYNEQFF. Together with reference TRBV2 and TRBJ2-1, the CDR3 gives the full variable domain: EPEVTQTPSHQVTQMGQEVILRCVPISNHLYFYWYRQILGQKVEFLVSFYNNEISEKSEIFDDQFSVERPDGSNFTLKIRSTKLEDSAMYFCASSLLATQTYNEQFFGPGTRLTVL.